These T cell receptor beta chains were read from a single sample in a study of cytomegalovirus exposure and HLA in healthy donors. Method: immunoSEQ multiplex PCR; TCRdb's copy keeps in-frame clones and lacks some. The sample includes around 120,000 clones, approximately 78% of them seen just once. The sample consisted of PBMCs. Source of these receptors: a woman aged 40 to 50 in good health and CMV-seronegative. Both conserved end residues are part of each CDR3. The order of the fields is CDR3 DNA, CDR3 protein, D gene, clone size, V gene, J gene. The D gene is left open where the match is weak. Rows may omit the clone size; those that give it use once, few, many or a size class.

TGTGCTAGCAGCTTTAGCGGGAGGTCAGATACGCAGTATTTT	CASSFSGRSDTQYF	TRBD2	NA	TRBV7-7	TRBJ2-3
TGTGCCAGCAGCTTGGACAGTTTAAGTGAGCAGTTCTTC	CASSLDSLSEQFF	NA	NA	TRBV5-4	TRBJ2-1
TGTGCCAGCAGTGGACAGGGGGTCTACGGAAACACCATATATTTT	CASSGQGVYGNTIYF	TRBD1	NA	TRBV6-1	TRBJ1-3
TGTGCCAGCAGCCCCTATACAGGGGGTGGTGAAAAACTGTTTTTT	CASSPYTGGGEKLFF	TRBD1	NA	TRBV7-6	TRBJ1-4
TGCGCCAGCAGCTCACCGGACTCTCTGAACACCGGGGAGCTGTTTTTT	CASSSPDSLNTGELFF	NA	NA	TRBV5-1	TRBJ2-2
TGTGCCAGCAGAGAGGCTTTCTTT	CASREAFF	NA	NA	TRBV6-5	TRBJ1-1
TGTGCCAGCAGCCAAGGGAAACGTGGGCAGGGGAACGAGCAGTACTTC	CASSQGKRGQGNEQYF	NA	NA	TRBV14	TRBJ2-7
TGTGCCAGCAGCTTGTATGCTGGAAACACCATATATTTT	CASSLYAGNTIYF	NA	NA	TRBV5-4	TRBJ1-3
TGTGCCAGCAGTTACCCTCGTGGAGCATGGAACACTGAAGCTTTCTTT	CASSYPRGAWNTEAFF	NA	NA	TRBV6-6	TRBJ1-1
TGTGCCAGCAGTTCAAGAGGTGGCACTGAAGCTTTCTTT	CASSSRGGTEAFF	NA	once	TRBV27	TRBJ1-1
TGTGCCAGCAGTTACTTTTTAGGGGGCGGCAATCAGCCCCAGCATTTT	CASSYFLGGGNQPQHF	TRBD1	few	TRBV6-6	TRBJ1-5
TGTGCCAGCAGCCCGCCCGGGTATAGATCCTACGAGCAGTACTTC	CASSPPGYRSYEQYF	NA	NA	TRBV28	TRBJ2-7
TGTGCCAGCGGATCTCGAGGGACTAGACCAGACGAGCAGTACTTC	CASGSRGTRPDEQYF	TRBD2	NA	TRBV11-2	TRBJ2-7
TGTGCCAGCAGTGAAGGTAGGACAGGGCCTCCGGACGAGCAGTACTTC	CASSEGRTGPPDEQYF	TRBD1	NA	TRBV25-1	TRBJ2-7
TGTTCCAGCAGCCCCACAGTGCTAGCGGGCTACGAGCAGTACTTC	CSSSPTVLAGYEQYF	TRBD2	NA	TRBV7-9	TRBJ2-7
TGCGCCAGCAGCTCCCGGGACAGCAACTATGGCTACACCTTC	CASSSRDSNYGYTF	TRBD1	NA	TRBV5-1	TRBJ1-2
TGCGCCAGCAGCTGGTGGGCTAGCGGGAGGTCCCCCTACGAGCAGTACTTC	CASSWWASGRSPYEQYF	TRBD2	NA	TRBV5-1	TRBJ2-7
TGTGCCAGCAGTGAAGCGGGGGCTAGCGGGAGGTTTTTATACGAGCAGTACTTC	CASSEAGASGRFLYEQYF	TRBD2	once	TRBV6-1	TRBJ2-7
TGTTCCAGCAGCTCCCTGAGAACCGCAGGCTATGGCTACACCTTC	CSSSSLRTAGYGYTF	NA	few	TRBV7-9	TRBJ1-2
TGTGCCAGCAGCCAAGATCTAACAGGGGAGCTCGAGCAGTACTTC	CASSQDLTGELEQYF	TRBD1	NA	TRBV4-2	TRBJ2-7
TGTGCCAGCAGTTTTACAGGCTTCTACGAGCAGTACTTC	CASSFTGFYEQYF	NA	NA	TRBV27	TRBJ2-7
TGTGCCAGCAGCTCTCAGGTCTACGAGCAGTACTTC	CASSSQVYEQYF	NA	NA	TRBV7-2	TRBJ2-7
TGTGCCAGCAGACTATACCCCGAAACTGAAGCTTTCTTT	CASRLYPETEAFF	NA	once	TRBV28	TRBJ1-1
TGTGCCAGCAGTTTCTTGCCGACAGGAGAAAGCAATCAGCCCCAGCATTTT	CASSFLPTGESNQPQHF	NA	NA	TRBV27	TRBJ1-5
TGCGCCAGCAGTGAGTCGGAGGTACAGGGCTACACCTTC	CASSESEVQGYTF	NA	NA	TRBV10-2	TRBJ1-2
TGTGCCACCGGTCGGGTGGAGGGGGAGGGGAACACCGGGGAGCTGTTTTTT	CATGRVEGEGNTGELFF	NA	NA	TRBV10-3	TRBJ2-2
TGTGCCAGCAGCCCGGCGGGACTTAGCTCCTACGAGCAGTACTTC	CASSPAGLSSYEQYF	NA	few	TRBV5-6	TRBJ2-7
TGCGCCAGCAGCTTGCAGGGGGTAAGGAACACTGAAGCTTTCTTT	CASSLQGVRNTEAFF	TRBD1	NA	TRBV5-1	TRBJ1-1
TGTGCCAGCAGCTTTTATCTTCTCACCGGGGAGCTGTTTTTT	CASSFYLLTGELFF	NA	NA	TRBV7-2	TRBJ2-2
TGTGCTAGTGGTTTGTTTGTCCGCCCGGGTACCGAGCAGTACTTC	CASGLFVRPGTEQYF	NA	NA	TRBV12-5	TRBJ2-7
TGTGCCAGCTCACCACGTCCGGGACAGGGGGCTAGTGGGGCCACTGAAGCTTTCTTT	CASSPRPGQGASGATEAFF	TRBD1	NA	TRBV18	TRBJ1-1
TGTGCCAGCAGCTTAGAAGGGGCAGGGTGGACTGAAAAACTGTTTTTT	CASSLEGAGWTEKLFF	NA	once	TRBV7-2	TRBJ1-4
TGTGCCAGCAAACGGGGGAGCTCTGGAAACACCATATATTTT	CASKRGSSGNTIYF	NA	NA	TRBV6-5	TRBJ1-3
TGCGCCAGCAGCCGGGACAGGGGGCCCTACGAGCAGTACTTC	CASSRDRGPYEQYF	TRBD1	few	TRBV4-1	TRBJ2-7
TGTGCCAGCAGTTCTAACAGGGTCCACGAGCAGTACTTC	CASSSNRVHEQYF	NA	NA	TRBV27	TRBJ2-7
TGTGCCAGCAGTGTTTCGGGAGGGTCCTACAATGAGCAGTTCTTC	CASSVSGGSYNEQFF	TRBD2	NA	TRBV6-4	TRBJ2-1
TGCGCCAGCAGGGGGGGGGAATCGGATGAAAAACTGTTTTTT	CASRGGESDEKLFF	NA	NA	TRBV5-1	TRBJ1-4
TGTGCCAGCAGTTATGGACAGGGACTTTACTACGAGCAGTACTTC	CASSYGQGLYYEQYF	TRBD1	few	TRBV2	TRBJ2-7
TGTGCCAGCAGCTTCACAGGGCAAACCCAGTACTTC	CASSFTGQTQYF	NA	NA	TRBV7-2	TRBJ2-5
TGTGCCAGCAGGAAAACCCCGACAGGGTATAACTATGGCTACACCTTC	CASRKTPTGYNYGYTF	TRBD1	NA	TRBV2	TRBJ1-2